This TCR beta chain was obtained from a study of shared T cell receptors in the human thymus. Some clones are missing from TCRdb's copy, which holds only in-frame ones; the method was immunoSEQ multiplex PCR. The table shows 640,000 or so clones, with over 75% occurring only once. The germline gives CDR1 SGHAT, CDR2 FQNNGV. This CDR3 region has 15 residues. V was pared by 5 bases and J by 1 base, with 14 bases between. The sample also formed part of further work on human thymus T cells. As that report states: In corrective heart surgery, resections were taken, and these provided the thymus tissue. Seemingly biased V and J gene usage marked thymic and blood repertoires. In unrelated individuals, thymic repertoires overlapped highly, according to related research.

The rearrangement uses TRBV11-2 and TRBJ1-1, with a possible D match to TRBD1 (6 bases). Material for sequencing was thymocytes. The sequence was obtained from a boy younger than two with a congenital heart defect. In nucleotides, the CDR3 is TGTGCCAGCAGCCCAGAGGGGACAACGAACACTGAAGCTTTCTTT. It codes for CASSPEGTTNTEAFF. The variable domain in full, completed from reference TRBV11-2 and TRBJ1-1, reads EAGVAQSPRYKIIEKRQSVAFWCNPISGHATLYWYQQILGQGPKLLIQFQNNGVVDDSQLPKDRFSAERLKGVDSTLKIQPAKLEDSAVYLCASSPEGTTNTEAFFGQGTRLTVV.